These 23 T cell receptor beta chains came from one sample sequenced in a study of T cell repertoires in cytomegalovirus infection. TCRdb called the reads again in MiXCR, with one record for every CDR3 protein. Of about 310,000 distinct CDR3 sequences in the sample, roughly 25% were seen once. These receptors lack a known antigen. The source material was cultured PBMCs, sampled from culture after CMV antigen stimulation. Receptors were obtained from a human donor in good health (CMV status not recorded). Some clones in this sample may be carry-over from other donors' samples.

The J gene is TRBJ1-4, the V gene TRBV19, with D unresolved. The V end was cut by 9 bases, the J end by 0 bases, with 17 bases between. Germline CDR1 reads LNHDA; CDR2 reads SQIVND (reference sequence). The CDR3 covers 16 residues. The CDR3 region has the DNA TGTGCCAGCGACGATGTATACGGTGCAACTAATGAAAAACTGTTTTTT. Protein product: CASDDVYGATNEKLFF.

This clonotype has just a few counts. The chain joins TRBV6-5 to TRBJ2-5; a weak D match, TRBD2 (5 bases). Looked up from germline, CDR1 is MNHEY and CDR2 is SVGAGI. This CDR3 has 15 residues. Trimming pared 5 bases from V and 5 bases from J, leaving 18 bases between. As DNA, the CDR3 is TGTGCCAGCAGTGCCTCGGGGAGACCGGGCGAGACCCAGTACTTC. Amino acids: CASSASGRPGETQYF.

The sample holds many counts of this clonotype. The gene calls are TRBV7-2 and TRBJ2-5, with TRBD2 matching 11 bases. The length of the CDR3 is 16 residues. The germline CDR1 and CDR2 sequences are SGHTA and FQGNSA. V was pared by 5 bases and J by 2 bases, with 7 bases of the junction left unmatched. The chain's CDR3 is CASSPLAGVWQETQYF. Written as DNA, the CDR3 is TGTGCCAGCAGCCCACTAGCGGGAGTGTGGCAAGAGACCCAGTACTTC.

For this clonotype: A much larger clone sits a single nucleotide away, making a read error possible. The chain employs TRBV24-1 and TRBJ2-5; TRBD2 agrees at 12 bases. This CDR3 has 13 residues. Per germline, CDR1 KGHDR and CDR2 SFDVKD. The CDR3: CATALAGGEAQYF. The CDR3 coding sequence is TGTGCCACCGCACTAGCGGGAGGAGAGGCCCAGTACTTC.

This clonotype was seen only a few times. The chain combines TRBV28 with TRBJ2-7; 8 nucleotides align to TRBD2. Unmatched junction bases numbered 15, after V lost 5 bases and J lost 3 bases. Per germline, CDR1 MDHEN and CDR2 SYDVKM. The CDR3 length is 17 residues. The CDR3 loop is CASSRPWGAGTSYEQYF. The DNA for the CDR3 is TGTGCCAGCAGTAGACCCTGGGGGGCAGGGACTAGCTACGAGCAGTACTTC.

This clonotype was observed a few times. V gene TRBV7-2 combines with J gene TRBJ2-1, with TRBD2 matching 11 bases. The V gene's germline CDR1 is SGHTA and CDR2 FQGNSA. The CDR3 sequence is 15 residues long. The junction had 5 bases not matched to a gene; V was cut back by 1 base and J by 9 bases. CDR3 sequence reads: CASSLVAGGGSEQFF. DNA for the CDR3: TGTGCCAGCAGCTTAGTAGCGGGAGGGGGGAGTGAGCAGTTCTTC.

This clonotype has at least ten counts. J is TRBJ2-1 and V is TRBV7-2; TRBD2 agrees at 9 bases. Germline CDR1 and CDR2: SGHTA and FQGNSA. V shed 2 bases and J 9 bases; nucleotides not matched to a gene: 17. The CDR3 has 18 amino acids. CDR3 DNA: TGTGCCAGCAGCTTATGGGGATGGGCTAGCGGGAATGCTGGTGAGCAGTTCTTC. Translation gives CASSLWGWASGNAGEQFF. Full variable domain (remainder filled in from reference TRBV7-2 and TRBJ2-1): GAGVSQSPSNKVTEKGKDVELRCDPISGHTALYWYRQSLGQGLEFLIYFQGNSAPDKSGLPSDRFSAERTGGSVSTLTIQRTQQEDSAVYLCASSLWGWASGNAGEQFFGPGTRLTVL.

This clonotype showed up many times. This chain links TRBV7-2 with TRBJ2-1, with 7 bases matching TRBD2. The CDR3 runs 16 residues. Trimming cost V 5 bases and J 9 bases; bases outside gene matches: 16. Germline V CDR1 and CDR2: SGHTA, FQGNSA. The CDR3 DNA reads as TGTGCCAGCAGCGGCGGAGCGCGGCAGGCTAGCGGTGAGCAGTTCTTC. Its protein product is CASSGGARQASGEQFF.

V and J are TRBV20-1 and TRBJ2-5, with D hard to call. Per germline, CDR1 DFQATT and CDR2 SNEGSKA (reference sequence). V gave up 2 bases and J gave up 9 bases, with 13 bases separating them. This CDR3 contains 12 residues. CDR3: CSARRAAEAQYF. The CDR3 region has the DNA TGCAGTGCTAGAAGGGCAGCCGAGGCCCAGTACTTC.

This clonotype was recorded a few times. CDR3 DNA sequence: TGTGCCAGCAGGTTTACCGGGACAGGGTTTACCTACGAGCAGTACTTC. This codes for CASRFTGTGFTYEQYF. The chain uses TRBV7-2 and TRBJ2-7, with 9 positions matching TRBD1. V dropped 6 bases and J dropped 2; count of bases not matched to a gene: 11. This CDR3 region has 16 residues. Germline V gene data show CDR1 as SGHTA and CDR2 as FQGNSA.

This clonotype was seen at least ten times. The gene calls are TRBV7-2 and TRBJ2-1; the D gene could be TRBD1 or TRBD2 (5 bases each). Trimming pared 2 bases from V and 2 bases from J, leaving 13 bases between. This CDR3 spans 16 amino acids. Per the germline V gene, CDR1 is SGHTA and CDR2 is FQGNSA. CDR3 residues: CASSLPGTGTYNEQFF. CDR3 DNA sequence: TGTGCCAGCAGCTTACCCGGGACCGGCACCTACAATGAGCAGTTCTTC.

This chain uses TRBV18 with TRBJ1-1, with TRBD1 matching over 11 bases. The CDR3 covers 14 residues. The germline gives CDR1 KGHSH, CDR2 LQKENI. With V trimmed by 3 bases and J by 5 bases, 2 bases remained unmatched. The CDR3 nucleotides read TGTGCCAGCTCACCCGGGACAGGGGGGACTGAAGCTTTCTTT. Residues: CASSPGTGGTEAFF.

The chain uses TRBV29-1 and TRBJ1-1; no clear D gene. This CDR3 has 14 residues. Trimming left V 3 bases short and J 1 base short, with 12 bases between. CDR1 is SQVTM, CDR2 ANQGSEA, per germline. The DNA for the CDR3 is TGCAGCGTTGAGGTGATTATGGGGAACACTGAAGCTTTCTTT. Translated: CSVEVIMGNTEAFF. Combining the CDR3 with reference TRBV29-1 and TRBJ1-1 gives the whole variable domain SAVISQKPSRDICQRGTSLTIQCQVDSQVTMMFWYRQQPGQSLTLIATANQGSEATYESGFVIDKFPISRPNLTFSTLTVSNMSPEDSSIYLCSVEVIMGNTEAFFGQGTRLTVV.

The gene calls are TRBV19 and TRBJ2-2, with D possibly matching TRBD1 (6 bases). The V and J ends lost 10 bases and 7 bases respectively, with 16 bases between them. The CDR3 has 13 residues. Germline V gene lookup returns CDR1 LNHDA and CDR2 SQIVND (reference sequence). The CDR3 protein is CATTIRGVGELFF. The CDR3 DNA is TGTGCCACTACGATCAGGGGAGTCGGGGAGCTGTTTTTT.

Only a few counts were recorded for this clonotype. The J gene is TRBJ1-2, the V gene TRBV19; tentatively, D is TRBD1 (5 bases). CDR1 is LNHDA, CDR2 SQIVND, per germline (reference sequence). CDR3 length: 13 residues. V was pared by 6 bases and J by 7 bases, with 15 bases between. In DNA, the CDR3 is TGTGCCAGTAGAATGCAGGGAATTAGTGGCTACACCTTC. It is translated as CASRMQGISGYTF.

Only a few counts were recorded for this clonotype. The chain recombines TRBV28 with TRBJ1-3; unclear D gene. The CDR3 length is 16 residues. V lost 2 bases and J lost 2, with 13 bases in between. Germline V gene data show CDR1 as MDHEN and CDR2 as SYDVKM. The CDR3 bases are TGTGCCAGCAGTTTAATTAGTCCGGGCCCTGGAAACACCATATATTTT. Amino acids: CASSLISPGPGNTIYF. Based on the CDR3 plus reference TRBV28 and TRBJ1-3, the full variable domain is DVKVTQSSRYLVKRTGEKVFLECVQDMDHENMFWYRQDPGLGLRLIYFSYDVKMKEKGDIPEGYSVSREKKERFSLILESASTNQTSMYLCASSLISPGPGNTIYFGEGSWLTVV.

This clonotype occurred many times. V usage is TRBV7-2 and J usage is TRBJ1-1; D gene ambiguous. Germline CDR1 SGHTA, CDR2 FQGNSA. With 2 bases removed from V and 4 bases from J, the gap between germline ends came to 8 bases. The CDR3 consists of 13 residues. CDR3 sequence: CASSLIDGTEAFF. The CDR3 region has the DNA TGTGCCAGCAGCTTAATCGACGGCACTGAAGCTTTCTTT.

The CDR3 sequence: CASSQETTSGSLNEQFF. Written as DNA, the CDR3 is TGCGCCAGCAGCCAAGAAACGACTAGCGGGAGTCTCAATGAGCAGTTCTTC. This chain uses TRBV4-1 with TRBJ2-1; 12 positions match TRBD2. The CDR3 runs to 17 residues. CDR1 and CDR2 from the germline V gene are MGHRA and YSYEKL. J was trimmed by 6 bases and V by 0 bases; bases with no gene match: 6.

The CDR3 is CSAKLGTSPFDEQFF. In nucleotides, the CDR3 is TGCAGTGCGAAGCTGGGGACTAGCCCTTTCGATGAGCAGTTCTTC. The V call is TRBV20-1, the J call TRBJ2-1; 9 positions agree with TRBD2. Germline CDR1 and CDR2: DFQATT and SNEGSKA (reference sequence). CDR3 length: 15 amino acids. The junction had 14 bases not matched to a gene; V was cut back by 6 bases and J by 8 bases.

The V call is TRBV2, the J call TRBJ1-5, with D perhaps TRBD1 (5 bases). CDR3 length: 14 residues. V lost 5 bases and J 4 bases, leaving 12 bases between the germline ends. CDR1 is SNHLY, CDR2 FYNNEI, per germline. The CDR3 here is CASSPRRGNQPQHF. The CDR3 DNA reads TGTGCCAGCAGTCCAAGAAGGGGAAATCAGCCCCAGCATTTT.

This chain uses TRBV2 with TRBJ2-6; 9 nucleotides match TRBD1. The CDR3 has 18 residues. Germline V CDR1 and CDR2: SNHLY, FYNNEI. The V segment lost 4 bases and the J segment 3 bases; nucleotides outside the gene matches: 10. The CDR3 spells CASSGRAGQGGGANVLTF. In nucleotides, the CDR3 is TGTGCCAGCAGTGGGCGTGCGGGACAGGGTGGTGGGGCCAACGTCCTGACTTTC. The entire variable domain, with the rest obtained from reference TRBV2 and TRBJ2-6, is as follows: EPEVTQTPSHQVTQMGQEVILRCVPISNHLYFYWYRQILGQKVEFLVSFYNNEISEKSEIFDDQFSVERPDGSNFTLKIRSTKLEDSAMYFCASSGRAGQGGGANVLTFGAGSRLTVL.

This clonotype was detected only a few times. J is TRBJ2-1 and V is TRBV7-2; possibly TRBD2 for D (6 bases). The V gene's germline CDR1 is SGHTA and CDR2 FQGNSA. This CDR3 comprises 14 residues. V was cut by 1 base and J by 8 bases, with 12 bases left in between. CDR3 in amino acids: CASSLVGSLDEQFF. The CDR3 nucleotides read TGTGCCAGCAGCTTAGTCGGGAGTTTAGATGAGCAGTTCTTC. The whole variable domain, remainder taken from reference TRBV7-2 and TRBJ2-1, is GAGVSQSPSNKVTEKGKDVELRCDPISGHTALYWYRQSLGQGLEFLIYFQGNSAPDKSGLPSDRFSAERTGGSVSTLTIQRTQQEDSAVYLCASSLVGSLDEQFFGPGTRLTVL.

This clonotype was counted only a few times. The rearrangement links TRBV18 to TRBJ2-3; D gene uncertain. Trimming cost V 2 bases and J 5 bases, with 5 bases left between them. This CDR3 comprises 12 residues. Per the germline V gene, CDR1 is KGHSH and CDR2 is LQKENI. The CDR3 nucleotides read TGTGCCAGCTCACCAACGGAAGATACGCAGTATTTT. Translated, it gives CASSPTEDTQYF.